This T cell receptor (beta chain) is from a study of blood T cell repertoires in COVID-19 (dated by TCRdb to the early 2020s). About the full investigation: Samples covering the acute and convalescent phases of COVID-19 were provided by collaborators in the United States, Italy and Spain. The prospective study material was composed of cDNA or gDNA derived from T cells, B-cell-depleted T cells, or PBMCs. Deeply sampled blood TCRbeta repertoires from subjects exposed to, actively infected with, or recovered from COVID-19 were included in the dataset. The repertoires were made available in a free public database intended to serve as a resource for research on the immune response to SARS-CoV-2. The samples were drawn from the first 160 participants of the ongoing ImmuneRACE study and from roughly 1,300 subjects provided by 6 global collaborators. A de-identified subject ID, COVID-19 status, age in years and sex were almost always included in the sample metadata. HLA class I and class II types, where available, came from metadata supplied by the sample provider rather than from assay-based typing. The study at large found these results: Clinical and demographic metadata were provided uncurated, with the amount varying by source and participant.

CDR1 and CDR2, looked up from the germline V gene, are SGDLS and YYNGEE. From its cysteine to its phenylalanine, the CDR3 spans 16 amino acids. Kept here is only the CDR3 DNA, which spans 48 bases and is read in frame from base 1. As concerns this clone: Its antigen is unknown. The germline gene is not matched at one end of the junction; a read error may be the cause.

TCRbeta CDR3 regions were amplified from genomic DNA using the immunoSEQ Assay, a bias-controlled multiplex PCR. In the paper's pipeline: Within the assay, amplification of reference gene primers was used to estimate how many nucleated cells each sample contained. Sequence reads were collapsed and filtered to measure the absolute abundance of every unique TCRbeta CDR3 rearrangement. For each sample, productive Simpson clonality was calculated as the square root of Simpson's diversity index across productive rearrangements. The table comes from immuneACCESS by way of TCRdb, which keeps in-frame sequences with V and J called. Part of the clones is missing from these tables; in studies checked, under half for an unresolved V gene and the rest for unknown reasons. That table supplies the V and J calls and clone size; D and trimming were determined from the DNA. Across this sample there are fewer than 400,000 clones, with around 84% seen only once. In total, the top ten clones hold roughly 3.7% of the sample.

Collaborating institutions collected whole blood in K2EDTA tubes following their own protocols. For TCRbeta analysis, collaborator samples were shipped as frozen whole blood, as isolated PBMCs, or as DNA extracted from either sample type. Recombination joined TRBV9 with TRBJ2-7; 12 central bases correspond to TRBD2. This clonotype was obtained from a young woman with acute or convalescent COVID-19. The specimen sequenced was peripheral blood. Read as DNA, the sequence is TGTGCCAGCAGCGGGAGCACTAGCGGGAGGTTTTACGAGCAGCACTTC. Its protein reads: CASSGSTSGRFYEQHF.